What follows is one T cell receptor (beta chain) and its context. The data belong to a study of shared clonotypes between healthy human individuals. V lost 3 bases, J lost 8 bases, and 5 bases stayed unmatched. Germline loops: CDR1 SGHNT, CDR2 YYREEE (reference sequence). CDR3 length: 13 residues. Clones were sequenced by immunoSEQ multiplex PCR, and TCRdb holds only the in-frame ones, with some missing. Here the sample spans fewer than 1.6 million clones, 98% being singletons. The clonotype originates from a man aged 25-45 years in good health. The sample taken for sequencing was naive CD4+ T cells sorted from blood. As for subset: CD45RA+ positively selected. The chain recombines TRBV5-4 with TRBJ2-1, with 7 bases that match TRBD1. DNA for the CDR3: TGTGCCAGCAGCTCCACCCAGGGGGATGAGCAGTTCTTC. The encoded protein is CASSSTQGDEQFF.